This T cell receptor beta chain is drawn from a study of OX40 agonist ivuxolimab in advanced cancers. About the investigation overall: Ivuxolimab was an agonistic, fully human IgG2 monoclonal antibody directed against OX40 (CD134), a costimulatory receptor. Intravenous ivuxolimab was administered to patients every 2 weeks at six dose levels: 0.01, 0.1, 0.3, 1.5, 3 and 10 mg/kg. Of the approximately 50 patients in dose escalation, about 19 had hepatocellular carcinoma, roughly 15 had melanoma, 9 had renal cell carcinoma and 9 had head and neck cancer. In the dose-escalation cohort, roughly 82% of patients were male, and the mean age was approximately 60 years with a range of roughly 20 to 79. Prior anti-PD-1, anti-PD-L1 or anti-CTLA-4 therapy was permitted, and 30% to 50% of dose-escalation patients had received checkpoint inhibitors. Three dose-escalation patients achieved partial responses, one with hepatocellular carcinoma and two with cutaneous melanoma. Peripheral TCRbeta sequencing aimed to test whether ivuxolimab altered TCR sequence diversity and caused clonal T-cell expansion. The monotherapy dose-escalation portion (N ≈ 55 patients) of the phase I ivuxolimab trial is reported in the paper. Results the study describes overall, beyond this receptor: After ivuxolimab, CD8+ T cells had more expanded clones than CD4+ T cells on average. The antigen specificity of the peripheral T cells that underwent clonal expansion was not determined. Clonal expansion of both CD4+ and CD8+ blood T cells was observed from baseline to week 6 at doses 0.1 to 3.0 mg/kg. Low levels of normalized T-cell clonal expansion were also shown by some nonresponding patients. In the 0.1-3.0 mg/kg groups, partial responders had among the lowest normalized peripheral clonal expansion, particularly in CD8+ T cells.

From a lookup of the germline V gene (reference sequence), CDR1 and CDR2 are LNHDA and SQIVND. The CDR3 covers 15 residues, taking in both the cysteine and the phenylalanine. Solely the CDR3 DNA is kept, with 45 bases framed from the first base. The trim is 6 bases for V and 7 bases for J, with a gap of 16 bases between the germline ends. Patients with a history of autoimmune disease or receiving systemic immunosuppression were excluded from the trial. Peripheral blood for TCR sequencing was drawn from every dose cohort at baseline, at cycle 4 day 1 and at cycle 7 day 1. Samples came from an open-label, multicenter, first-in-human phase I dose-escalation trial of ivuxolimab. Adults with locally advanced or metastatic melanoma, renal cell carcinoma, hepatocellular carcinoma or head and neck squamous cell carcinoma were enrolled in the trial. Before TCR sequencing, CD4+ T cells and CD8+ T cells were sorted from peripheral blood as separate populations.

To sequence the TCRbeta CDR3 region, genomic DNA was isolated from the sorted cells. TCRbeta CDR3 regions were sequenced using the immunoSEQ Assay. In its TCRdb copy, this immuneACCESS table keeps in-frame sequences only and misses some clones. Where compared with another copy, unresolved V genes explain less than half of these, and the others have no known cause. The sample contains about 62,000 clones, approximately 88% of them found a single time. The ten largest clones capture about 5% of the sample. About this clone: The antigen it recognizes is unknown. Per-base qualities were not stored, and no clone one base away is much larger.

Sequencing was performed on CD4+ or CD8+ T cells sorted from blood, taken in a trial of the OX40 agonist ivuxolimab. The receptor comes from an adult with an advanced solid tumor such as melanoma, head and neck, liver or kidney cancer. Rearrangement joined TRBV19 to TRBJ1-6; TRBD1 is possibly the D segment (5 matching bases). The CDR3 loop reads CASSETGTANSPLHF. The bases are TGTGCCAGTAGCGAAACCGGGACGGCAAATTCACCCCTCCACTTT.